This T cell receptor (beta chain) was identified in a study of T cell changes during pregnancy in multiple sclerosis. The J segment lost 7 bases and the V segment lost 6 bases, leaving 12 bases of the junction unmatched. The V gene's germline CDR1 is MDHEN and CDR2 SYDVKM. The CDR3 loop spans 15 amino acids. Assay used: immunoSEQ multiplex PCR; TCRdb lists only in-frame clones, some missing. Here the sample spans 45,000 or so clones, roughly 88% being singletons. The material sequenced was PBMCs (not recorded whether the cells were cultured). This receptor was taken from a female donor with multiple sclerosis, enrolled in a pregnancy study. The chain joins TRBV28 to TRBJ1-2, with 9 bases identical to TRBD1. CDR3 amino acids: CASSPTGQGQTGYTF. The CDR3 coding sequence is TGTGCCAGCAGCCCGACGGGACAGGGTCAGACTGGCTACACCTTC.